This T cell receptor beta chain was found in a study of T cell responses to AZD1222 COVID-19 vaccine. The CDR3 runs 14 residues. CDR1 and CDR2 (germline): SGHNT, YYREEE (reference sequence). V lost 0 bases and J 4 bases, leaving 10 bases between the germline ends. Clones were sequenced by immunoSEQ multiplex PCR, and TCRdb holds only the in-frame ones, with some missing. The repertoire holds roughly 150,000 clones, with 88% as singletons. The sample here was peripheral blood, taken 28 days after the second AZD1222 dose. This sequence joins TRBV5-4 and TRBJ1-1; possible D gene TRBD1, 5 bases. This TCR was sampled from an adult who received the AZD1222 COVID-19 vaccine. Here the CDR3 DNA reads TGTGCCAGCAGCTTGGAGGGCAGGGCCACTGAAGCTTTCTTT. Translated: CASSLEGRATEAFF.